A selection of T cell receptor beta chains follows, all from one sample in a study of control samples from healthy donors and cancer patients. The method was immunoSEQ multiplex PCR; TCRdb's version includes in-frame clones alone and lacks a portion of them. The table lists 40,000 to 60,000 clones, just over 85% of them singletons, with 2.5% to 3% in the top ten. The sequencing sample was made of PBMCs. These receptor sequences come from a woman aged 50 to 60 with lung cancer. The CDR3 runs from the conserved cysteine through the conserved F or W. Each record gives: clone size, V gene, J gene, D gene, CDR3 protein, CDR3 DNA. The D gene is left open where the match is weak. Size is omitted from some rows. Given values are once, few, many or a class for expanded clones.

>.|TRBV4-3|TRBJ1-4|.
CASSQDVGGSLNEKLFF
TGCGCCAGCAGCCAAGATGTAGGCGGATCCCTGAATGAAAAACTGTTTTTT
>few|TRBV10-3|TRBJ1-3|TRBD1
CAISGAGGLGNTIYF
TGTGCCATCAGTGGTGCAGGGGGTCTAGGAAACACCATATATTTT
>.|TRBV11-2|TRBJ1-1|TRBD1
CASTPLGQAATMNTEAFF
TGTGCCAGCACGCCTCTAGGACAGGCCGCTACCATGAACACTGAAGCTTTCTTT
>once|TRBV18|TRBJ1-1|TRBD1
CASSRTGVEVNTEAFF
TGTGCCAGCTCACGGACAGGGGTTGAGGTGAACACTGAAGCTTTCTTT
>.|TRBV5-6|TRBJ2-1|.
CASSLAVYNEQFF
TGTGCCAGCAGCTTGGCGGTTTACAATGAGCAGTTCTTC
>.|TRBV24-1|TRBJ2-7|TRBD1
CATSATGTGKTYEQYF
TGTGCCACCAGTGCTACCGGGACAGGGAAAACCTACGAGCAGTACTTC
>.|TRBV18|TRBJ2-1|TRBD1
CASSLTGGASYNEQFF
TGTGCCAGCTCACTTACAGGGGGCGCGTCCTACAATGAGCAGTTCTTC
>.|TRBV28|TRBJ2-2|.
CASSRGASTGELFF
TGTGCCAGCAGCCGGGGCGCATCCACCGGGGAGCTGTTTTTT
>.|TRBV4-1|TRBJ1-1|.
CASSQVRARAEAFF
TGCGCCAGCAGCCAAGTCAGGGCTAGGGCTGAAGCTTTCTTT
>.|TRBV5-1|TRBJ1-6|TRBD1
CASSFGGQGGSNSPLHF
TGCGCCAGCAGCTTCGGGGGACAGGGAGGGAGTAATTCACCCCTCCACTTT
>.|TRBV7-8|TRBJ2-2|.
CASSLRDNTGELFF
TGTGCCAGCAGCCTCCGGGACAACACCGGGGAGCTGTTTTTT
>.|TRBV9|TRBJ1-2|TRBD1
CASTQGQVFNYGYTF
TGTGCCAGCACCCAAGGACAGGTGTTTAACTATGGCTACACCTTC
>.|TRBV5-6|TRBJ2-3|.
CASSLAGASSTDTQYF
TGTGCCAGCAGCTTGGCAGGGGCCTCTAGCACAGATACGCAGTATTTT